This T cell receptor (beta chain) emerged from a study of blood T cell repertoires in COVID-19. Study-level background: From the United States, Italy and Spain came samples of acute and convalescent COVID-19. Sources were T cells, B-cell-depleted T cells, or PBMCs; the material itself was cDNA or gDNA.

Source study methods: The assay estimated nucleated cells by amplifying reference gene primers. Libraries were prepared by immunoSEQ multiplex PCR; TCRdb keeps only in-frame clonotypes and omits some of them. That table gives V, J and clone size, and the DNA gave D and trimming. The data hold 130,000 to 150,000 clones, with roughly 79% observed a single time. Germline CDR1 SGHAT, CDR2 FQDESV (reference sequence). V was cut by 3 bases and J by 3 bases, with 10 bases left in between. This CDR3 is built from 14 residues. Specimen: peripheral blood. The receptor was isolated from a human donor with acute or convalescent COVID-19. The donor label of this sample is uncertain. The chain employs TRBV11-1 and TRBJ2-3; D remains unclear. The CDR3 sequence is CASSFLEETDTQYF. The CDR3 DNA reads TGTGCCAGCAGCTTCTTAGAGGAGACAGATACGCAGTATTTT.